Below, 18 T cell receptor beta chains from the same sample are listed, as sequenced in a study of persistence of HIV-infected CD4 T cells. An overlapping HIV-1 Gag peptide pool stimulated these cells at about 0.9 ug/peptide/mL. CD40L-negative CD69-negative CD45RO-high memory CD4+ T cells were sorted as populations depleted of antigen-responding cells. The libraries were made with immunoSEQ version 4 in survey mode. Assay used: immunoSEQ multiplex PCR; TCRdb lists only in-frame clones, some missing. The sample has about 36,000 clones, over 65% seen once. Antigens for these TCRs are unknown. The sequencing here drew on cultured CD4+ T cells from PBMCs, taken from a patient who received antiretroviral therapy. The receptor source for this set is an adult with HIV. The donor label of this sample is uncertain.

The V and J genes are TRBV6-5 and TRBJ1-2, with no clear D. In germline, CDR1 is MNHEY, CDR2 SVGAGI. The V gene lost 6 bases and the J gene lost 3 bases, with 17 bases spanning the gap. The CDR3 spans 15 residues. CDR3 DNA: TGTGCCAGCAGCACAACCTACGACACGGACTATGGCTACACCTTC. This gives the protein CASSTTYDTDYGYTF.

The chain recombines TRBV19 with TRBJ2-1, with TRBD1 matching 11 bases. The germline CDR1 and CDR2 sequences are LNHDA and SQIVND (reference sequence). V dropped 4 bases and J dropped 6; count of bases not matched to a gene: 5. There are 15 residues in the CDR3. CDR3 nucleotides: TGTGCCAGTAGTAGGACAGGGGGCAGGGTCAATGAGCAGTTCTTC. Amino acid sequence: CASSRTGGRVNEQFF.

This clone was detected only a few times. The gene calls are TRBV20-1 and TRBJ1-5, with 9 bases matching TRBD1. Per the germline V gene, CDR1 is DFQATT and CDR2 is SNEGSKA (reference sequence). This CDR3 comprises 16 residues. V shed 3 bases and J 0 bases; nucleotides not matched to a gene: 6. The CDR3 reads CSASGTGMISNQPQHF. The DNA for the CDR3 is TGCAGTGCTAGTGGGACAGGGATGATTAGCAATCAGCCCCAGCATTTT.

The chain combines TRBV3-1 (or the pseudogene TRBV3-2) with TRBJ2-5; D is possibly TRBD1 (6 bases). Between the trimmed V and J ends, which lost 4 bases and 13 bases, there was a span of 13 bases. The CDR3 spans 11 residues. Germline lookup yields CDR1 LGHDT and CDR2 YNNKEL (reference sequence). The CDR3: CASSRGQDWYF. In DNA form, the CDR3 reads TGTGCCAGCAGCCGGGGGCAGGACTGGTACTTC.

The J gene is TRBJ2-7, the V gene TRBV14; weak D call: TRBD1 (6 bases). This CDR3 is built from 14 residues. CDR1 is SGHDN, CDR2 FVKESK, per germline. The ends were cut back, 4 bases at V and 2 bases at J, with 12 bases in the middle. The chain's CDR3 is CASSLYRDTYEQYF. The DNA for the CDR3 is TGTGCCAGCAGCCTGTACCGGGACACCTACGAGCAGTACTTC.

This chain joins TRBV29-1 and TRBJ2-1, with 15 bases that match TRBD2. The junction had 9 bases not matched to a gene; V was cut back by 5 bases and J by 7 bases. The germline CDR1 and CDR2 sequences are SQVTM and ANQGSEA. The CDR3 is 16 residues long. The CDR3 bases are TGCAGCGTTAGGACTAGCGGGGGGGCATGGGATAATGAGCAGTTCTTC. It yields the protein CSVRTSGGAWDNEQFF.

The V gene is TRBV19, the J gene TRBJ2-4; either TRBD1 or TRBD2 may fit D (6 bases each). CDR1 and CDR2 from the germline V gene are LNHDA and SQIVND (reference sequence). The V and J ends lost 6 bases and 0 bases respectively, with 9 bases between them. The CDR3 covers 14 residues. The CDR3 protein is CASREGVAKNIQYF. The CDR3 nucleotides read TGTGCCAGTAGGGAGGGGGTAGCCAAAAACATTCAGTACTTC.

This clone came up a few times. The chain combines TRBV7-3 with TRBJ2-3; 8 nucleotides match TRBD2. V shed 3 bases, J shed 0 bases, and the junction held 5 bases outside the gene matches. The CDR3 totals 16 residues. The germline V gene encodes CDR1 SGHTA and CDR2 FQGTGA. This CDR3 is CASSLGSGVSTDTQYF. The CDR3 DNA reads TGTGCCAGCAGCTTGGGTAGCGGGGTGAGCACAGATACGCAGTATTTT.

This clone turned up a few times. The V call is TRBV19, the J call TRBJ2-7, with 10 bases matching TRBD1. Germline V gives CDR1 LNHDA, CDR2 SQIVND (reference sequence). This CDR3 is 15 amino acids long. Trimming removed 2 bases from V and 6 bases from J; junction bases left unmatched: 7. As DNA, the CDR3 is TGTGCCAGTAGTATATCCGGGACAGGGGTGTCCGAGCAGTACTTC. It yields the protein CASSISGTGVSEQYF.

Only a few counts were recorded for this clone. The V and J genes are TRBV18 and TRBJ2-1; 7 nucleotides agree with TRBD2. V was pared by 2 bases and J by 4 bases, with 11 bases of the junction left unmatched. CDR1 is KGHSH and CDR2 is LQKENI in the germline V gene. The CDR3 totals 17 residues. DNA for the CDR3: TGTGCCAGCTCACCAGTCGCCTCCGCGGGGGAGTACAATGAGCAGTTCTTC. As protein: CASSPVASAGEYNEQFF.

The V gene is TRBV5-1, the J gene TRBJ2-7; D could derive from TRBD1 or TRBD2 (5 bases each). V was shortened by 3 bases and J by 2 bases, with 18 bases between the two germline ends. The CDR3 is made up of 16 amino acids. CDR1 SGHRS and CDR2 YFSETQ come from the germline V gene. CDR3: CASSSIDSRGTYEQYF. The CDR3 bases are TGCGCCAGCAGCTCTATTGACAGCCGGGGAACCTACGAGCAGTACTTC.

This chain joins TRBV3-1 (or the pseudogene TRBV3-2) and TRBJ2-3, with 7 bases matching TRBD2. Per the germline V gene, CDR1 is LGHDT and CDR2 is YNNKEL (reference sequence). The CDR3 runs to 14 residues. V gave up 3 bases and J gave up 6 bases; unmatched junction bases: 6. CDR3: CASSQGGGLDTQYF. CDR3 sequence (DNA): TGTGCCAGCAGCCAGGGGGGAGGGTTGGATACGCAGTATTTT.

The chain has TRBV20-1 and TRBJ2-3; no clear D gene. This CDR3 contains 11 residues. Germline CDR1 and CDR2: DFQATT and SNEGSKA (reference sequence). Between the trimmed V and J ends, which lost 6 bases and 0 bases, there was a span of 4 bases. CDR3 sequence: CSAGSTDTQYF. In DNA, the CDR3 is TGCAGTGCGGGGAGCACAGATACGCAGTATTTT.

The rearrangement uses TRBV24-1 and TRBJ2-3; D is undetermined. CDR1 is KGHDR, CDR2 SFDVKD, per germline. This CDR3 comprises 16 residues. V lost 1 base to trimming and J lost 1 base, with 11 bases between them. CDR3 region: CATSDLGGVGTDTQYF. The CDR3 DNA reads TGTGCCACCAGTGATTTAGGCGGAGTAGGCACAGATACGCAGTATTTT.

This chain links TRBV12-5 with TRBJ2-7; D is uncertain. The CDR3 covers 11 residues. Trimming removed 2 bases from V and 6 bases from J, with 5 bases in between. The germline V gene encodes CDR1 LGHNT and CDR2 FRNRAP. The CDR3 bases are TGTGCTAGTGGTTTGAAATTCGAGCAGTACTTC. It is translated as CASGLKFEQYF.

The J gene is TRBJ2-4, the V gene TRBV25-1; D is unresolved. This CDR3 is 15 amino acids long. Germline lookup yields CDR1 MGHDK and CDR2 SYGVNS. V shed 3 bases and J shed 0 bases, with 9 bases lying between them. For the CDR3, the DNA is TGTGCCAGCAGTGACCTGGATACAGCCAAAAACATTCAGTACTTC. This sequence encodes CASSDLDTAKNIQYF.

V and J are TRBV9 and TRBJ2-3; TRBD2 matches 9 bases. The CDR3 contains 17 residues. Trimming removed 3 bases from V and 1 base from J; junction bases left unmatched: 9. Germline V lookup: CDR1 SGDLS, CDR2 YYNGEE. This CDR3 is CASSANPSGVGTDTQYF. CDR3 DNA sequence: TGTGCCAGCAGCGCAAATCCTAGCGGGGTTGGCACAGATACGCAGTATTTT.

This chain connects TRBV28 to TRBJ2-3, with TRBD1 identical over 10 bases. The CDR3 spans 16 residues. Trimming cost V 4 bases and J 2 bases; bases outside gene matches: 6. Germline V gives CDR1 MDHEN, CDR2 SYDVKM. The CDR3 sequence: CASSSPTGGPTDTQYF. CDR3 sequence (DNA): TGTGCCAGCAGTTCTCCGACAGGGGGCCCCACAGATACGCAGTATTTT.